The entry below describes one T cell receptor (beta chain). Authors' processing steps: Reference gene primer amplification gave nucleated cell count estimates. Some clones are missing from TCRdb's copy, which holds only in-frame ones; the method was immunoSEQ multiplex PCR. From that table come the V and J calls and clone size; the DNA was used to work out D and trimming. Counted here are over 100,000 clones, about 80% occurring once; the ten biggest clones make up 3.3%. These data belong to a study of blood T cell repertoires in COVID-19. As for the study in general: Acute and convalescent COVID-19 specimens originated in the United States, Italy and Spain. Nucleic acid was either cDNA or gDNA, and it came from T cells, B-cell-depleted T cells, or PBMCs.

V was trimmed by 4 bases and J by 6 bases, leaving 9 bases between them. Germline CDR1 is SGHTA and CDR2 is FQGNSA. This CDR3 is built from 13 residues. V gene TRBV7-2 combines with J gene TRBJ2-2, with unresolved D. The TCR sequence derives from a woman of 80 years or more with active or convalescent COVID-19. Source material: peripheral blood. In DNA form, the CDR3 reads TGTGCCAGCAGCTCTAGTCGCTCCGGGGAGCTGTTTTTT. Residues: CASSSSRSGELFF.